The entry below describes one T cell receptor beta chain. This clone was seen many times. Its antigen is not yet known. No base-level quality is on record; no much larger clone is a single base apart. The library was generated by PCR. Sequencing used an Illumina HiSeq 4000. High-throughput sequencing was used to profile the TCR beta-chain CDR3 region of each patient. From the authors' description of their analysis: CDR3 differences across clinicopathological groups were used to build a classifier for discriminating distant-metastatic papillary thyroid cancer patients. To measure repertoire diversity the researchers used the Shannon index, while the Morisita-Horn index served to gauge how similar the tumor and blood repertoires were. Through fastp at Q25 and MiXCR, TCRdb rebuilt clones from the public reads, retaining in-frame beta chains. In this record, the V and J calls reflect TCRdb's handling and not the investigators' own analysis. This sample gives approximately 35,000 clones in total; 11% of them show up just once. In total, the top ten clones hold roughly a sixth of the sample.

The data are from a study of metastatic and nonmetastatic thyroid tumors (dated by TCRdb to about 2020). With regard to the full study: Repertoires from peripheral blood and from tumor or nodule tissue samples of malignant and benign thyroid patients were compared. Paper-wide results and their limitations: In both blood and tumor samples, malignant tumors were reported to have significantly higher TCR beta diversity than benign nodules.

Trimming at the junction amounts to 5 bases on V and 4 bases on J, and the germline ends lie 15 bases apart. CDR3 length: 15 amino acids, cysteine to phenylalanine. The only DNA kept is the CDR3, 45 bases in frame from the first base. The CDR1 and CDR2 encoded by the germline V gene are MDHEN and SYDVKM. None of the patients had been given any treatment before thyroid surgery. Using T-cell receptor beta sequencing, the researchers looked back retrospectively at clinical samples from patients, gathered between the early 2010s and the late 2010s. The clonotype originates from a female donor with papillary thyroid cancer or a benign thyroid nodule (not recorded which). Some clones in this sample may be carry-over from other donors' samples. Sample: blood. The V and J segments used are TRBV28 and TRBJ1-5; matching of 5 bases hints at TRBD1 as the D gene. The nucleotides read TGTGCCAGCAGTCCCAGGGATGATATTAATCAGCCCCAGCATTTT. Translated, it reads CASSPRDDINQPQHF.